These 29 T cell receptor beta chains came from one sample sequenced in a study of human T cells and chemical hapten exposure. The time point here: patch test 2, 6 weeks after DPC sensitization. Treatment of the sample: therapeutic diphenylcyclopropenone sensitization with weekly scalp DPC. TCRdb re-called the RACE reads with MiXCR, one entry per CDR3 protein. The sample carries over 60,000 distinct CDR3 sequences, 10% to 13% recorded once. This material consisted of whole blood, taken in connection with sensitization to the hapten diphenylcyclopropenone (DPC). The receptors shown here come from a woman between 50 and 59 years old with alopecia areata. Some clones in this sample may be carry-over from other donors' samples.

This clonotype was counted a few times. The rearrangement uses TRBV30 and TRBJ1-5, with a tentative D call TRBD1 (6 bases). Germline V gives CDR1 GTSNPN, CDR2 SVGIG (reference sequence). Between the trimmed V and J ends, which lost 2 bases and 3 bases, there was a span of 11 bases. The CDR3 is 14 amino acids. CDR3 amino acids: CAWSYGGDNQPQHF. As DNA, the CDR3 is TGTGCCTGGAGTTACGGGGGCGACAATCAGCCCCAGCATTTT.

This clonotype was counted at least ten times. The rearrangement links TRBV14 to TRBJ1-1; 12 nucleotides match TRBD1. Trimming removed 3 bases from V and 7 bases from J; junction bases left unmatched: 6. Germline V CDR1 and CDR2: SGHDN, FVKESK. The CDR3 sequence is 15 residues long. CDR3 sequence: CASSQGQGANGEAFF. CDR3 DNA sequence: TGTGCCAGCAGCCAGGGACAGGGGGCTAACGGTGAAGCTTTCTTT.

This clonotype was counted at least ten times. The chain links TRBV2 to TRBJ2-3; 13 bases align to TRBD2. The CDR3 loop spans 18 amino acids. Per the germline V gene, CDR1 is SNHLY and CDR2 is FYNNEI. Trimming at V came to 4 bases and at J to 3 bases, leaving 10 bases not matched to a gene. The CDR3 DNA reads as TGTGCCAGCAGTGGACCCAGAGAGACTAGCGGGGGGACAGATACGCAGTATTTT. This sequence encodes CASSGPRETSGGTDTQYF.

V and J are TRBV12-3 or TRBV12-4 and TRBJ1-4, with D possibly being TRBD1 (5 bases). This CDR3 is 15 amino acids long. Trimming removed 3 bases at V and 10 bases at J, with 18 bases between. CDR3 sequence: CASSFHRLSGRKLFF. DNA for the CDR3: TGTGCCAGCAGTTTCCACAGGCTTTCGGGGAGAAAACTGTTTTTT.

This clonotype was recorded many times. The CDR3 loop reads CSVEDTGVMNTEAFF. CDR3 DNA: TGCAGCGTTGAAGATACGGGGGTCATGAACACTGAAGCTTTCTTT. This chain joins TRBV29-1 and TRBJ1-1; the D gene is possibly TRBD1 (5 bases). The CDR3 has 15 amino acids. In germline, CDR1 is SQVTM, CDR2 ANQGSEA. V shed 0 bases and J shed 0 bases, with 11 bases lying between them.

A few counts support this clonotype. The chain employs TRBV18 and TRBJ2-7, with D perhaps matching TRBD1 or TRBD2 (5 bases each). This CDR3 has 15 residues. Germline-derived CDR1 and CDR2 are KGHSH and LQKENI. Trimming took off 3 bases at V and 4 bases at J, with 16 bases between the two ends. This chain's CDR3 is CASSPGTGPIYEQYF. For the CDR3, the DNA is TGTGCCAGCTCACCTGGGACGGGACCTATATACGAGCAGTACTTC.

V usage is TRBV21-1 and J usage is TRBJ2-7; the table calls TRBD1, which could not be checked here. TRBV21-1 is a recognized pseudogene. The CDR3 covers 12 residues. The CDR3 DNA follows: TGTGCCAGCAGCACCCGGACCTACGAGCAGTACTTC. Its protein is CASSTRTYEQYF.

The chain couples TRBV5-4 to TRBJ2-5; 7 bases agree with TRBD1. This CDR3 region has 16 residues. V shed 0 bases, J shed 1 base, and the junction held 6 bases outside the gene matches. From germline, CDR1 is SGHNT and CDR2 YYREEE (reference sequence). CDR3: CASSLELGQSQETQYF. Written as DNA, the CDR3 is TGTGCCAGCAGCTTGGAGTTGGGACAGAGCCAAGAGACCCAGTACTTC.

This clonotype has a count of ten or more. The chain recombines TRBV19 with TRBJ2-3, with D possibly being TRBD1 (6 bases). The CDR3 loop spans 13 amino acids. V lost 5 bases and J lost 1, with 7 bases in between. The germline V gene encodes CDR1 LNHDA and CDR2 SQIVND (reference sequence). CDR3 region: CASSGGGTDTQYF. In DNA, the CDR3 is TGTGCCAGTAGTGGGGGCGGCACAGATACGCAGTATTTT.

This clonotype occurred many times. The chain employs TRBV20-1 and TRBJ1-1; D ambiguous. The CDR3 is 11 amino acids. Germline CDR1 is DFQATT and CDR2 is SNEGSKA (reference sequence). V gave up 0 bases and J gave up 7 bases, with 6 bases separating them. The CDR3 DNA reads TGCAGTGCTAGAGATACGGGTGAAGCTTTCTTT. Amino acid sequence: CSARDTGEAFF.

This clonotype came up many times. J is TRBJ2-5 and V is TRBV14; D ambiguous. Germline V gene lookup returns CDR1 SGHDN and CDR2 FVKESK. This CDR3 has 13 residues. The V gene lost 2 bases and the J gene lost 4 bases, with 8 bases spanning the gap. The CDR3 DNA reads as TGTGCCAGCAGCCAAACTCCCGGAGAGACCCAGTACTTC. Protein sequence: CASSQTPGETQYF. The complete variable domain, with remaining parts taken from reference TRBV14 and TRBJ2-5, reads EAGVTQFPSHSVIEKGQTVTLRCDPISGHDNLYWYRRVMGKEIKFLLHFVKESKQDESGMPNNRFLAERTGGTYSTLKVQPAELEDSGVYFCASSQTPGETQYFGPGTRLLVL.

The chain employs TRBV10-3 and TRBJ1-1; TRBD1 aligns across 7 bases. This CDR3 spans 16 amino acids. CDR1 ENHRY and CDR2 SYGVKD come from the germline V gene. The junction had 15 bases not matched to a gene; V was cut back by 9 bases and J by 2 bases. As DNA, the CDR3 is TGTGCCATTTCTCCGACAGGGCCTTTAGGCAACACTGAAGCTTTCTTT. As protein: CAISPTGPLGNTEAFF.

This clonotype showed up many times. This rearrangement joins TRBV6-6 to TRBJ2-7, with D maybe TRBD1 (5 bases). This CDR3 contains 14 residues. Trimming shortened V by 0 bases and J by 3 bases, and 9 bases separated the two germline ends. Germline V lookup: CDR1 MNHNY, CDR2 SVGAGI (reference sequence). As DNA, the CDR3 is TGTGCCAGCAGTTACTCGGCAGGGTACTACGAGCAGTACTTC. Translating it yields CASSYSAGYYEQYF.

There are many counts of this clonotype. J is TRBJ1-6 and V is TRBV29-1; D ambiguous. Between the trimmed V and J ends, which lost 4 bases and 7 bases, there was a span of 11 bases. The CDR3 length is 13 residues. Per the germline V gene, CDR1 is SQVTM and CDR2 is ANQGSEA. CDR3 loop: CSVGDGINSPLHF. The CDR3 coding sequence is TGCAGCGTTGGTGACGGGATCAATTCACCCCTCCACTTT.

This clonotype occurred a few times. The chain couples TRBV12-5 to TRBJ2-3; no definite D call. The germline V and J ends were trimmed by 3 bases and 2 bases, with 6 bases remaining between them. This CDR3 region has 13 residues. Germline V gene sequence: CDR1 LGHNT, CDR2 FRNRAP. The CDR3 DNA reads TGTGCTAGTGGTTTAGGTGTCACAGATACGCAGTATTTT. It is translated as CASGLGVTDTQYF.

This clonotype was counted at least ten times. The chain uses TRBV5-4 and TRBJ2-6; D ambiguous. Trimming stripped 2 bases from V and 0 bases from J, with 3 bases between. CDR1 and CDR2 from the germline V gene are SGHNT and YYREEE (reference sequence). The CDR3 covers 14 residues. As DNA, the CDR3 is TGTGCCAGCAGCTTTAACTCTGGGGCCAACGTCCTGACTTTC. This sequence encodes CASSFNSGANVLTF. Variable domain in full (rest from reference TRBV5-4 and TRBJ2-6): ETGVTQSPTHLIKTRGQQVTLRCSSQSGHNTVSWYQQALGQGPQFIFQYYREEENGRGNFPPRFSGLQFPNYSSELNVNALELDDSALYLCASSFNSGANVLTFGAGSRLTVL.

This rearrangement joins TRBV11-1 to TRBJ1-1; perhaps TRBD1 as D (6 bases). CDR1 SGHAT and CDR2 FQDESV come from the germline V gene (reference sequence). Deletions cut 2 bases from V and 4 bases from J, with 17 bases between. The CDR3 is made up of 16 amino acids. As DNA, the CDR3 is TGTGCCAGCAGCTTATTCCGAGGGGGTCAGAGCACTGAAGCTTTCTTT. Residues: CASSLFRGGQSTEAFF.

This rearrangement joins TRBV2 to TRBJ2-7; possible D gene TRBD2, 7 bases. The germline V gene encodes CDR1 SNHLY and CDR2 FYNNEI. The CDR3 is 14 amino acids. Trimming left V 2 bases short and J 4 bases short, with 12 bases between. DNA for the CDR3: TGTGCCAGCAGTGAACGGGGGGCCCCATACGAGCAGTACTTC. This gives the protein CASSERGAPYEQYF.

V gene TRBV5-1 combines with J gene TRBJ1-1; no clear D. Between the trimmed V and J ends, which lost 0 bases and 1 base, there was a span of 13 bases. This CDR3 has 16 amino acids. The germline gives CDR1 SGHRS, CDR2 YFSETQ. The CDR3 coding sequence is TGCGCCAGCAGCTTGGCAGCCCTCTGCCAGAACACTGAAGCTTTCTTT. This translates into CASSLAALCQNTEAFF.

This chain joins TRBV6-2 or TRBV6-3 and TRBJ2-1; no reliable D call. The length of the CDR3 is 17 residues. V was trimmed by 0 bases and J by 5 bases, leaving 17 bases between them. Germline CDR1 and CDR2: MNHEY and SVGEGT. CDR3 sequence reads: CASSYSPPAALDNEQFF. CDR3 in DNA: TGTGCCAGCAGTTACTCCCCCCCCGCAGCTTTGGACAATGAGCAGTTCTTC.

Ten or more counts support this clonotype. The rearrangement uses TRBV7-9 and TRBJ1-1, with TRBD1 matching 8 bases. Trimming took 5 bases from V and 0 from J; bases not matched to a gene: 2. Germline V lookup: CDR1 SEHNR, CDR2 FQNEAQ (reference sequence). The CDR3 length is 14 residues. This CDR3 is CASSRTGLNTEAFF. DNA of the CDR3: TGTGCCAGCAGCCGGACAGGGCTGAACACTGAAGCTTTCTTT. The whole variable domain, filled in from reference TRBV7-9 and TRBJ1-1, reads DTGVSQNPRHKITKRGQNVTFRCDPISEHNRLYWYRQTLGQGPEFLTYFQNEAQLEKSRLLSDRFSAERPKGSFSTLEIQRTEQGDSAMYLCASSRTGLNTEAFFGQGTRLTVV.

This clonotype was detected many times. The chain joins TRBV7-2 to TRBJ2-1, with TRBD2 identical over 11 bases. Losses at the gene ends were 4 bases for V and 4 bases for J; bases not matched to a gene: 15. Looked up from germline, CDR1 is SGHTA and CDR2 is FQGNSA. CDR3 length equals 19 residues. CDR3 DNA: TGTGCCAGCAGCTCCCCCACGACTAGCGGGACCTCGAGGTACAATGAGCAGTTCTTC. Protein: CASSSPTTSGTSRYNEQFF.

This clonotype has ten or more counts. The CDR3 loop is CASSQGLAPADTQYF. The CDR3 nucleotides read TGTGCCAGCAGCCAAGGACTGGCCCCCGCAGATACGCAGTATTTT. The rearrangement joins TRBV3-1 to TRBJ2-3, with D hard to call. Germline CDR1 is LGHDT and CDR2 is YNNKEL (reference sequence). The CDR3 runs to 15 residues. The ends were cut back, 1 base at V and 4 bases at J, with 12 bases in the middle.

This clonotype was counted between two and nine times. This chain uses TRBV20-1 with TRBJ2-5, with 12 bases aligning to TRBD2. Trimming cost V 1 base and J 4 bases; bases outside gene matches: 10. Per germline, CDR1 DFQATT and CDR2 SNEGSKA (reference sequence). The CDR3 spans 17 residues. CDR3 DNA: TGCAGTGCTAGAGGGGGGGAACTAGCGGGAGGATTAGAGACCCAGTACTTC. Protein: CSARGGELAGGLETQYF.

This clonotype turned up a few times. V and J are TRBV29-1 and TRBJ1-2, with 7 bases matching TRBD1. V lost 6 bases, J lost 8 bases, and 12 bases stayed unmatched. From germline, CDR1 is SQVTM and CDR2 ANQGSEA. This CDR3 has 13 residues. The CDR3 DNA follows: TGCAGCGTCTTAAGACAGGGAAACGTCGGCTACACCTTC. Residues: CSVLRQGNVGYTF.

This clonotype was counted at least ten times. This chain uses TRBV29-1 with TRBJ2-3, with D possibly being TRBD2 (5 bases). In germline, CDR1 is SQVTM, CDR2 ANQGSEA. V was shortened by 4 bases and J by 2 bases, with 16 bases between the two germline ends. The CDR3 consists of 15 residues. CDR3 nucleotide sequence: TGCAGCGTTGTCCGGAGCGGAGCCCTCACAGATACGCAGTATTTT. Translated, it gives CSVVRSGALTDTQYF.

This chain joins TRBV10-3 and TRBJ2-7; D gene unclear. Trimming left V 3 bases short and J 2 bases short, with 14 bases between. The CDR3 runs 15 residues. Per the germline V gene, CDR1 is ENHRY and CDR2 is SYGVKD. CDR3 sequence: CAISDSVGRAYEQYF. The CDR3 DNA reads TGTGCCATCAGTGACAGTGTAGGGCGCGCCTACGAGCAGTACTTC.

This clonotype was seen ten or more times. The chain employs TRBV6-5 and TRBJ2-7; 12 nucleotides line up with TRBD2. V dropped 2 bases and J dropped 5; count of bases not matched to a gene: 7. CDR3 length: 16 residues. Germline V CDR1 and CDR2: MNHEY, SVGAGI. CDR3 region: CASSYLAGGFINEQYF. CDR3 coding DNA: TGTGCCAGCAGTTACCTAGCGGGAGGGTTCATAAACGAGCAGTACTTC.

This rearrangement joins TRBV7-6 to TRBJ2-1; unclear D gene. CDR3 size: 12 residues. V lost 4 bases to trimming and J lost 8 bases, with 9 bases between them. The germline V gene has CDR1 SGHVS and CDR2 FNYEAQ. CDR3 sequence reads: CASSYFRDEQFF. CDR3 bases: TGTGCCAGCAGCTACTTCCGGGATGAGCAGTTCTTC.